This T cell receptor (beta chain) was sequenced in a study of human T cells and chemical hapten exposure. Time point specified: patch test 3, about 24 weeks after DPC sensitization. The treatment: therapeutic diphenylcyclopropenone sensitization with weekly scalp DPC. Using its own MiXCR run on the RACE reads, TCRdb lists one record per CDR3 protein. The table lists 150,000 to 200,000 distinct CDR3 sequences, approximately 24% of them singletons. After removal of 5 bases from V and 0 bases from J, the junction contained 13 bases not matched to a gene. The CDR3 covers 18 residues. Per the germline V gene, CDR1 is SGHTA and CDR2 is FQGTGA. Study findings and constraints: After DPC sensitization, TCRs above 1 in 1000 frequency showed no change.

In regard to this clonotype: Its antigen is unknown.

The source is a woman in her thirties or forties with alopecia areata. Some clones in this sample may be carry-over from other donors' samples. The chain has TRBV7-3 and TRBJ2-1; the match to TRBD2 covers 7 bases. The sequenced sample was whole blood, obtained in connection with sensitization to the hapten diphenylcyclopropenone (DPC). In DNA, the CDR3 is TGTGCCAGCAGCCCTGAGGCTAGCGGAGGGAGCTCCTACAATGAGCAGTTCTTC. It translates to CASSPEASGGSSYNEQFF.